This TCR beta chain was documented in a study of blood T cell repertoires in COVID-19. This clone was seen just once. The CDR3 is made up of 12 amino acids. Germline CDR1 and CDR2: MGHDK and SYGVNS. The V gene end was trimmed by 9 bases and the J gene end by 6 bases; junction bases not matched to a gene: 6. The method was immunoSEQ multiplex PCR; TCRdb's version includes in-frame clones alone and lacks a portion of them. In the table there are approximately 150,000 clones, just under 85% of which are singletons. This chain connects TRBV25-1 to TRBJ2-7, with TRBD1 matching over 9 bases. What was sequenced was PBMCs or T cells enriched from blood (not recorded which). The origin of this receptor is a woman in her forties or fifties with acute COVID-19. The chain's CDR3 is CASRRQGGEQYF. The DNA for the CDR3 is TGTGCCAGTAGACGACAGGGGGGCGAGCAGTACTTC.